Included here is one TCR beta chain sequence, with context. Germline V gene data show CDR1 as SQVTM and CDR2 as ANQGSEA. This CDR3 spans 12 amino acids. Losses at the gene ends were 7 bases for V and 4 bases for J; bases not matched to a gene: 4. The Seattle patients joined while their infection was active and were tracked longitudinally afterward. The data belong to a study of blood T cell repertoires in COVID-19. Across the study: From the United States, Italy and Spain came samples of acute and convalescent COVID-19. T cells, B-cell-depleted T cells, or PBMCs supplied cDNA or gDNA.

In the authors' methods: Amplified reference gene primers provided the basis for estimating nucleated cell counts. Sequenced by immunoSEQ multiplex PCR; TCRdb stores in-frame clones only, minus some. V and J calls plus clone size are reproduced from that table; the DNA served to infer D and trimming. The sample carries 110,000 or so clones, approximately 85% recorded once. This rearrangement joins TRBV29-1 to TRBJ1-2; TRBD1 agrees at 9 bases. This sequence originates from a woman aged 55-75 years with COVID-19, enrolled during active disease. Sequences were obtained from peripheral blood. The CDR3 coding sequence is TGCAGCGGAGACAGGGGGGTCTATGGCTACACCTTC. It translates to CSGDRGVYGYTF.